These T cell receptor beta chains were read from a single sample in a study of post-analysis software for immune sequencing data. Each CDR3 protein gets one entry after TCRdb re-called the PCR reads with MiXCR. The table records some 500,000 distinct CDR3 sequences, roughly 45% of them present only once. The sample comprised blood. These receptor sequences come from a girl under 18 with multiple sclerosis. CDR3s include the opening cysteine and the closing phenylalanine or tryptophan. Each record gives: CDR3 length, J gene, V gene, CDR3 protein.

18 TRBJ2-7 TRBV6-2/TRBV6-3 CASSPGSRLTIRIYEQYF
15 TRBJ2-1 TRBV29-1 CSVLPRQRSYNEQFF
14 TRBJ2-7 TRBV20-1 CSGILAGSSYEQYF
16 TRBJ2-3 TRBV12-3/TRBV12-4 CASNFGLAGGQDTQYF
16 TRBJ1-1 TRBV7-9 CASSSDRALMNTEAFF
14 TRBJ1-5 TRBV12-3/TRBV12-4 CASSLGAGAQPQHF
16 TRBJ1-6 TRBV27 CASSLARSSYNSPLHF
17 TRBJ2-1 TRBV5-5 CASSLVGTGRPWDEQFF
15 TRBJ1-2 TRBV7-9 CASSFPRGPNYGYTF
14 TRBJ1-2 TRBV20-1 CSAIRHGGNYGYTF
14 TRBJ2-3 TRBV27 CASSWATGGDTQYF
14 TRBJ1-4 TRBV13 CASSRTGLGEKLFF
13 TRBJ1-4 TRBV27 CASKEGSDEKLFF
11 TRBJ2-3 TRBV19 CASSTADTQYF
15 TRBJ1-2 TRBV3-1 CASSPPTRSYLGYTF
15 TRBJ2-2 TRBV28 CASSHLAGGPGELFF
11 TRBJ2-1 TRBV2 CASSEVAEQFF
15 TRBJ2-7 TRBV4-1 CASSQLTGMVYEQYF
16 TRBJ2-3 TRBV24-1 CATSPSGGTGTDTQYF
14 TRBJ1-5 TRBV20-1 CSASAGGADQPQHF
14 TRBJ1-1 TRBV20-1 CSARDLMGNTEAFF
14 TRBJ2-7 TRBV30 CAWSNRPISYEQYF
18 TRBJ2-6 TRBV21-1 CASSNRDRLGPGANVLTF
18 TRBJ2-1 TRBV7-2 CASSFRDRQTYLYNEQFF
13 NA TRBV12-3/TRBV12-4 CASSLLQQETQYF
16 TRBJ2-1 TRBV7-9 CASSLVGTGPYNEQFF
17 TRBJ2-1 TRBV10-1 CASSESSGLAGYNEQFF
12 TRBJ2-7 TRBV2 CASSTAGYEQYF
12 TRBJ1-2 TRBV28 CASSWGEGGYTF
16 TRBJ2-2 TRBV4-3 CASSQDSYGETGELFF
15 TRBJ2-2 TRBV20-1 CSAGGQGRVTGELFF
19 TRBJ2-5 TRBV18 CASPPGLAHILPSQETQYF
14 TRBJ2-5 TRBV18 CASSPPFNQETQYF
15 TRBJ1-1 TRBV4-1 CASSQAGGRRTEAFF
14 TRBJ1-1 TRBV28 CASDRDPEFTEAFF
14 TRBJ2-1 TRBV29-1 CSVWIGGRGNEQFF
15 TRBJ2-7 TRBV6-6 CASSRTGVGSYEQYF
13 TRBJ1-2 TRBV19 CASSIGTNYGYTF
16 TRBJ2-1 TRBV6-4 CASSDSTGQGYDEQFF
12 TRBJ1-2 TRBV6-5 CASMGQSAGYTF
12 TRBJ2-1 TRBV29-1 CSVEGLNNEQFF
15 TRBJ1-2 TRBV4-1 CASSQGLFPSYGYTF
18 TRBJ2-1 TRBV27 CASSLSRLAGELTNEQFF
13 TRBJ2-1 TRBV14 CASRRRMDNEQFF
15 TRBJ1-2 TRBV20-1 CSARSRDRETYGYTF
15 TRBJ2-7 TRBV20-1 CSARDLGQGSYEQYF
14 TRBJ2-4 TRBV6-5 CASSSDGRAGEQYF
16 TRBJ2-3 TRBV12-3/TRBV12-4 CASSFATSGRSDAQYF
15 TRBJ2-1 TRBV27 CATVRQGIVRNEQFF
16 TRBJ1-4 TRBV25-1 CASSAVGGATNEKLFF
15 TRBJ2-1 TRBV12-3/TRBV12-4 CACSLIGGAYNEQFF
14 TRBJ2-3 TRBV27 CASSRDTRTDTQYF